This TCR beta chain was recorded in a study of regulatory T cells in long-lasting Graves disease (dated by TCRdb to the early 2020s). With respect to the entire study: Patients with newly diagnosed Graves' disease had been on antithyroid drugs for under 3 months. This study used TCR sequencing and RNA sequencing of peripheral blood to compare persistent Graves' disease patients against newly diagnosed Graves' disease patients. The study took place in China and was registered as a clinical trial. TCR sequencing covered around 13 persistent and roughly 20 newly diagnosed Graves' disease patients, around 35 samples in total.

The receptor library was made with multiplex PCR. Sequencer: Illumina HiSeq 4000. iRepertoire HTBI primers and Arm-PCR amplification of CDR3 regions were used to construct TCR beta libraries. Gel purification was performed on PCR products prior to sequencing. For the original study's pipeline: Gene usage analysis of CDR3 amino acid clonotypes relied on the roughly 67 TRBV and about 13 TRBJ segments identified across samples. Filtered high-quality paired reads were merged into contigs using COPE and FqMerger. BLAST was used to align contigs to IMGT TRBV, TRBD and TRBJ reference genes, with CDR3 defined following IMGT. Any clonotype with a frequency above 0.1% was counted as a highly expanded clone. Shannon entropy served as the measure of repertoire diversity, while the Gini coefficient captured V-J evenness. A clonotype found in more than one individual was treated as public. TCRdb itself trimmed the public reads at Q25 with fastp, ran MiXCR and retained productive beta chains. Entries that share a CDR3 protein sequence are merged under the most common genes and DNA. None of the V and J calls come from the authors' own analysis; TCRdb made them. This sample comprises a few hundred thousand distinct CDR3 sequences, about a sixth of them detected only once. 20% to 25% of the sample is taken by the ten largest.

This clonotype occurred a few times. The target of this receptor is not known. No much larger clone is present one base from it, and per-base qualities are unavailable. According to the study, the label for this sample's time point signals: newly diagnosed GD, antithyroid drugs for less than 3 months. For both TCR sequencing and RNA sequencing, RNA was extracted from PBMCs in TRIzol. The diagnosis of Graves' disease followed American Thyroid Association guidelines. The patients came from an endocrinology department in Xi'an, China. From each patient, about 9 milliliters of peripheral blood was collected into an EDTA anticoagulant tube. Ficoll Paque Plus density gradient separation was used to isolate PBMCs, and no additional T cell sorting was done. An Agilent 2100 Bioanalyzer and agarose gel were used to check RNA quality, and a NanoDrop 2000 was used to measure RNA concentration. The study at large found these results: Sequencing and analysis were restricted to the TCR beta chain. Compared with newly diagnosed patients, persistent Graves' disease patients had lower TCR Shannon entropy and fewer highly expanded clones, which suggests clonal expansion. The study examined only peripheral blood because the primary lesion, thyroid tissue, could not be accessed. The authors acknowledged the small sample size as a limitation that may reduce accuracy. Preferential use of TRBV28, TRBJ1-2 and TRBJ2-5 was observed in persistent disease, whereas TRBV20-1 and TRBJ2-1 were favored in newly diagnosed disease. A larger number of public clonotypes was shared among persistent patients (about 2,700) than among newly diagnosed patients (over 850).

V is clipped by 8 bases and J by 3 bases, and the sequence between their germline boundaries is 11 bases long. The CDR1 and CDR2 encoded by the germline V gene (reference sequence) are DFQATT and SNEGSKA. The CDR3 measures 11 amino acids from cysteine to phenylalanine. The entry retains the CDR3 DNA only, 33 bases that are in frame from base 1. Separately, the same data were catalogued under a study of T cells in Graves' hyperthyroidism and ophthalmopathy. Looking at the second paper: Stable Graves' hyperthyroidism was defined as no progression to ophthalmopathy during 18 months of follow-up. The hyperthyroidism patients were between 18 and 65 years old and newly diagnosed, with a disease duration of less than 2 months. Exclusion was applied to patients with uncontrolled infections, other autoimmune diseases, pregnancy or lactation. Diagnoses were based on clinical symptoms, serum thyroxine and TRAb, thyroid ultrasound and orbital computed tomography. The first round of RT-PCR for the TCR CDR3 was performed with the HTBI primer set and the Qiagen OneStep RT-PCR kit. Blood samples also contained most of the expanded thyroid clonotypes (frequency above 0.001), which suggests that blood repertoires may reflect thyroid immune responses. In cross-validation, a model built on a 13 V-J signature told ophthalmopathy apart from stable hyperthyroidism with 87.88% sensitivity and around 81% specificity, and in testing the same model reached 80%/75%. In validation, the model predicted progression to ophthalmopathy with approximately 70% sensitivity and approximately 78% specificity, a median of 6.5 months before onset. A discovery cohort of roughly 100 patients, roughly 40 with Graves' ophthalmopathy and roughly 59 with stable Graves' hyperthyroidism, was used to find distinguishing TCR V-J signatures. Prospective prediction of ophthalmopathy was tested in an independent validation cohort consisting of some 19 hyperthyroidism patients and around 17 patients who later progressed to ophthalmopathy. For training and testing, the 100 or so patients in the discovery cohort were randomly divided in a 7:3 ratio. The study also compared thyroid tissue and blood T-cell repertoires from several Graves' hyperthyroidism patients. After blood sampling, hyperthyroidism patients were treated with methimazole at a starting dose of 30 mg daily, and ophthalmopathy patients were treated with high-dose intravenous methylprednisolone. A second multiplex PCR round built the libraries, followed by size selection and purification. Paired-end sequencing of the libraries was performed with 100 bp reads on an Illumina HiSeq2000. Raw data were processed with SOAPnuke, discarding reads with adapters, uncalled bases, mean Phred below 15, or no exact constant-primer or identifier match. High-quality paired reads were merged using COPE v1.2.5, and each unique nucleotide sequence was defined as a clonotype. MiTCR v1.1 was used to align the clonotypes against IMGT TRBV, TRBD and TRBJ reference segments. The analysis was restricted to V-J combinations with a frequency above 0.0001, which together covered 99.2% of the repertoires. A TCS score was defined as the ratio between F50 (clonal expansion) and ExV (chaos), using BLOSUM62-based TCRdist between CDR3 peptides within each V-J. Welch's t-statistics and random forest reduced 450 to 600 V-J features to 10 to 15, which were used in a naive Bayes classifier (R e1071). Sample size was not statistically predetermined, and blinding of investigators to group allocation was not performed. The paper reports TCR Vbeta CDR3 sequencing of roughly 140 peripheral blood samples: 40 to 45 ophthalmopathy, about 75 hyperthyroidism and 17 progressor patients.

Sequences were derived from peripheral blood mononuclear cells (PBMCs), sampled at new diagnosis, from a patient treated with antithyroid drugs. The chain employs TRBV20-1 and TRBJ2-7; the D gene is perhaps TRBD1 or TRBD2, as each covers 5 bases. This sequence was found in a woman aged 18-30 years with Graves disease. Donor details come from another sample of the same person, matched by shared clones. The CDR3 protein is CSPGRIYEQYF. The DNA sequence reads TGCAGTCCGGGACGGATCTACGAGCAGTACTTC.